The clone carrying this T cell receptor beta chain was observed a few times. Its antigen is as yet unknown. A junction end diverges from the germline sequence, so it may reflect a read error. This entry comes from a study of regulatory T cells in long-lasting Graves disease. Study conclusions and caveats: The number of shared public clonotypes was higher in persistent patients (around 2,700) than new patients (over 900).

According to the study, TCR beta libraries were built with iRepertoire HTBI primers and CDR3-region Arm-PCR. MiXCR, applied by TCRdb to the multiplex PCR reads, yields one record per CDR3 protein. This table has 500,000 or so distinct CDR3 sequences, roughly 15% appearing once. Time point noted: newly diagnosed GD, antithyroid drugs for less than 3 months. From PBMCs, RNA was extracted and then used to make the TCR library. Germline V gives CDR1 SGHDT, CDR2 YYEEEE. The CDR3 loop spans 12 amino acids. The same data also contributed to another study, on T cells in Graves' hyperthyroidism and ophthalmopathy. That publication notes: Stable disease denoted Graves' hyperthyroidism without ophthalmopathy progression within 18 months. The diagnoses drew upon clinical symptoms, serum thyroxine and TRAb, thyroid ultrasound and orbital computed tomography.

The source was peripheral blood mononuclear cells (PBMCs), collected at new diagnosis, from a patient treated with antithyroid drugs. This receptor was obtained from a woman between 45 and 60 years old with Graves disease. The chain has TRBV5-6 and TRBJ1-5; tentative D call: TRBD1 (6 bases). The CDR3 sequence is CASSLAGQLQHF. Written as DNA, the CDR3 is TGTGCCAGCAGCTTGGCCGGACAGCTCCAGCATTTT.